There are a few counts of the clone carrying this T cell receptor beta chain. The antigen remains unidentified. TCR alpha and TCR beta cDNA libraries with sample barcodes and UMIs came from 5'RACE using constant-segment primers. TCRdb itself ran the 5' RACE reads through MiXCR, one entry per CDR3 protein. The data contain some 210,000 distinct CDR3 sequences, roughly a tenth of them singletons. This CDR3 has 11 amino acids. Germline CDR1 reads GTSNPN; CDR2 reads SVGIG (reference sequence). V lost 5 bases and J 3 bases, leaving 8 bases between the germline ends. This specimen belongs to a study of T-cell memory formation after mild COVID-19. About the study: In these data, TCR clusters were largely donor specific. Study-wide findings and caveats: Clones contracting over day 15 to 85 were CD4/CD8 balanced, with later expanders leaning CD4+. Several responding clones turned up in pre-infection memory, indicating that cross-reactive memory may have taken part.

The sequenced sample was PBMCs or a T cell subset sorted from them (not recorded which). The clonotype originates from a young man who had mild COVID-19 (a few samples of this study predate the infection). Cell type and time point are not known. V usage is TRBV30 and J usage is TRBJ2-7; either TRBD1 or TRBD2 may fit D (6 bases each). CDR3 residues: CAWGGRYEQYF. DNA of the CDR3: TGTGCCTGGGGGGGGCGCTACGAGCAGTACTTC.